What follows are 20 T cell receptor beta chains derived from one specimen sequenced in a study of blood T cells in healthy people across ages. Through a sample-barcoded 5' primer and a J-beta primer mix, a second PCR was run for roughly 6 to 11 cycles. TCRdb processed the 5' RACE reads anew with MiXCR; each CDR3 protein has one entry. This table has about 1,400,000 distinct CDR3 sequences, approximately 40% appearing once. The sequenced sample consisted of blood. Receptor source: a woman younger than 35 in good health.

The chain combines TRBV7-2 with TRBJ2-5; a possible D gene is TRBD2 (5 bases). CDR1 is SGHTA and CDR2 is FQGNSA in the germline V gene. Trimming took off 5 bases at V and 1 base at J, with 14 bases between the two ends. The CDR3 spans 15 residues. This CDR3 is CASSPLGAAQETQYF. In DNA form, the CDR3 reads TGTGCCAGCAGCCCCCTGGGAGCTGCCCAAGAGACCCAGTACTTC.

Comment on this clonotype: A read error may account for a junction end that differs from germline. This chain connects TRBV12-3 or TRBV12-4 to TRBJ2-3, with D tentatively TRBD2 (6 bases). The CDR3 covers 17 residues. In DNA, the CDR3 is TGTGCCTGCAGTCCCAAGAGAGGCGGGGCGAGCACAGATACGCAGTATTTT. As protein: CACSPKRGGASTDTQYF.

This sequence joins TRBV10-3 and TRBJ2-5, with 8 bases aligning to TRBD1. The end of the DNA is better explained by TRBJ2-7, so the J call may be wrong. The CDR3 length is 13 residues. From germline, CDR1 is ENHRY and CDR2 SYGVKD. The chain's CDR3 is CAISGKDRDEQYF. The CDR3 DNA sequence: TGTGCCATCAGTGGGAAGGACAGGGACGAGCAGTACTTC.

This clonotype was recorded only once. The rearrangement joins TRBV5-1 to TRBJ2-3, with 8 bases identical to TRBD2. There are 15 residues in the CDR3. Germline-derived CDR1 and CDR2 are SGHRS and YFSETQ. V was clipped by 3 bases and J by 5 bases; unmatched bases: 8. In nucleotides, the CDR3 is TGCGCCAGCAGCTCGGGACTAGGCGGGGGAGATACGCAGTATTTT. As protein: CASSSGLGGGDTQYF.

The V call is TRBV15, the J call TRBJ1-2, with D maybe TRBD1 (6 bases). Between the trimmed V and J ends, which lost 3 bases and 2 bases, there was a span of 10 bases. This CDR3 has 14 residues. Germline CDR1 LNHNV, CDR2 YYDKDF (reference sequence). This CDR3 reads CATSSDRLNYGYTF. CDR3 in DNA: TGTGCCACCAGCAGCGACAGGCTAAACTATGGCTACACCTTC.

The CDR3 loop is CAISDEDSGANVLTF. The CDR3 coding sequence is TGTGCCATCAGTGATGAGGATTCTGGGGCCAACGTCCTGACTTTC. This sequence joins TRBV10-3 and TRBJ2-6; the D is unclear. In germline, CDR1 is ENHRY, CDR2 SYGVKD. V was shortened by 3 bases and J by 1 base, with 7 bases between the two germline ends. This CDR3 contains 15 residues.

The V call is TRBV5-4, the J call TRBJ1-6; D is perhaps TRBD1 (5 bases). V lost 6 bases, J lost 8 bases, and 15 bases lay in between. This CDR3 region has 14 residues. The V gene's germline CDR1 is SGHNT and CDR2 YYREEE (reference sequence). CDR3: CASNRPGDHSPLHF. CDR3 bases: TGTGCCAGCAACCGACCGGGGGATCATTCACCCCTCCACTTT.

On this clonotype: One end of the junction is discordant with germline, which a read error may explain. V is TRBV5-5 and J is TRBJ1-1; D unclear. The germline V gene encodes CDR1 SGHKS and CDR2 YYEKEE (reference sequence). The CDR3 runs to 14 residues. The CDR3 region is CASSLDVNRPEAFF. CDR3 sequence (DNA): TGTGCCAGCAGCTTGGATGTCAACCGCCCTGAGGCTTTCTTT.

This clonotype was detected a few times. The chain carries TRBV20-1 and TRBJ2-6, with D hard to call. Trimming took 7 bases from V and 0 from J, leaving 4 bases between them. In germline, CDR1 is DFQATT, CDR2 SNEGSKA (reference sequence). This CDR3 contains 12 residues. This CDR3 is CSVISGANVLTF. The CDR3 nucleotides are TGCAGTGTGATCTCTGGGGCCAACGTCCTGACTTTC.

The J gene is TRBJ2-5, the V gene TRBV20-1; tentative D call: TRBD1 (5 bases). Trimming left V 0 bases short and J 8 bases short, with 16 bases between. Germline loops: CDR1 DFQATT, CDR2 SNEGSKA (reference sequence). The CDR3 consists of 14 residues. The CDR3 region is CSARDWTIIRTQYF. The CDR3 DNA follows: TGCAGTGCTAGAGATTGGACAATCATCAGAACCCAGTACTTC.

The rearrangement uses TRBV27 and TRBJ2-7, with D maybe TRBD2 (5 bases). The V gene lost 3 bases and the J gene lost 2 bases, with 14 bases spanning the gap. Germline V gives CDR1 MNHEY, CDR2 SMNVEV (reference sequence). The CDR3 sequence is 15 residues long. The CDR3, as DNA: TGTGCCAGCAGTTTTGGAGGCGTTCCTCCCTACGAGCAGTACTTC. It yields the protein CASSFGGVPPYEQYF.

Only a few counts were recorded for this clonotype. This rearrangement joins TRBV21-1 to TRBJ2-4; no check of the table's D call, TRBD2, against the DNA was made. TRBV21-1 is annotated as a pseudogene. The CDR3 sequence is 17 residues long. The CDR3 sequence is CASSSLAGGVSKNIQYF. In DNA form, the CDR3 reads TGTGCCAGCAGCAGCCTAGCGGGAGGGGTTAGCAAAAACATTCAGTACTTC.

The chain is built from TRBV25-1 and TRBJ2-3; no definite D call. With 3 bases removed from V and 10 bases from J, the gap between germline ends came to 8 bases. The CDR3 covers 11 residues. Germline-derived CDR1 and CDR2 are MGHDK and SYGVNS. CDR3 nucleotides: TGTGCCAGCAGTGATGCCCTCTCGCAGTATTTT. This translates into CASSDALSQYF.

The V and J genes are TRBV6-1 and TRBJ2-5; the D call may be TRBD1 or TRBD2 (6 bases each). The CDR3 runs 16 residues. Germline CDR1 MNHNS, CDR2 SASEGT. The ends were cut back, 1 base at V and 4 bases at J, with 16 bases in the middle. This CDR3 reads CASSEVGWGARETQYF. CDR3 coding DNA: TGTGCCAGCAGTGAAGTTGGATGGGGGGCGAGAGAGACCCAGTACTTC.

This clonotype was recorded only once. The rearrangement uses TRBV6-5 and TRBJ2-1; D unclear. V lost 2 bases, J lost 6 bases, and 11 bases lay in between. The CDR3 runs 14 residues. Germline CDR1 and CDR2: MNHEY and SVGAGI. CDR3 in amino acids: CASSYLARINEQFF. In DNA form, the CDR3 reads TGTGCCAGCAGTTACCTGGCCAGGATCAATGAGCAGTTCTTC.

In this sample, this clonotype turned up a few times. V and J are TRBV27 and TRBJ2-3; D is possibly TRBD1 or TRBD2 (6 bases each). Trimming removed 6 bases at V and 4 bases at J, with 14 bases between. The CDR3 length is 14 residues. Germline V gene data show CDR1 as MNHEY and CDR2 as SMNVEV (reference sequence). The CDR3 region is CASSLGRGPDTQYF. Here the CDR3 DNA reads TGTGCCAGCAGCTTAGGTCGGGGGCCAGATACGCAGTATTTT.

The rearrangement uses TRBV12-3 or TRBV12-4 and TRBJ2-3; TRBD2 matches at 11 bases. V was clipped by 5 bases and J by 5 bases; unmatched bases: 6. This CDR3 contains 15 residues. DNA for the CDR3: TGTGCCAGCAGTATGACTAGCGGGGAGGGAGATACGCAGTATTTT. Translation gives CASSMTSGEGDTQYF.

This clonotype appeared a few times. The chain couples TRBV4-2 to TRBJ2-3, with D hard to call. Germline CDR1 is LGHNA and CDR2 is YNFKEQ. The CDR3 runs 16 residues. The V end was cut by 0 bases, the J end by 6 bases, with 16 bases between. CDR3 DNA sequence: TGTGCCAGCAGCCAAGATAGGGAAGGAGTGGGTGATACGCAGTATTTT. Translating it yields CASSQDREGVGDTQYF.

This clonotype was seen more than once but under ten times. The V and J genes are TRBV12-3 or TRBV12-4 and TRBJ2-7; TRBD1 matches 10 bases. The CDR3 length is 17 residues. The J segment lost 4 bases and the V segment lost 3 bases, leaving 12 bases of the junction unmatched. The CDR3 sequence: CASSFGDRGFEGYEQYF. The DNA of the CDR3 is TGTGCCAGCAGTTTTGGGGACAGGGGTTTTGAAGGTTACGAGCAGTACTTC.

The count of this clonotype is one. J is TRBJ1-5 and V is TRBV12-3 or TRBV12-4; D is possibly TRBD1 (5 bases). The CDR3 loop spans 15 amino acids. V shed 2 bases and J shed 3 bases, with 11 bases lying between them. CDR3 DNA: TGTGCCAGCAGTTTAAGACAGCCGGACAATCAGCCCCAGCATTTT. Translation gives CASSLRQPDNQPQHF.